One sample yielded the 26 T cell receptor beta chains listed below, sequenced in a study of blood T cells in healthy people across ages. Next came a second PCR, run for roughly 6 to 11 cycles, which used a sample-barcoded 5' primer along with a J-beta primer mix. MiXCR was run by TCRdb on the 5' RACE reads, yielding one entry per CDR3 protein. The profile covers roughly 1.9 million distinct CDR3 sequences, with approximately 40% appearing a single time and more than 20% taken by the ten largest. The specimen sequenced was blood. These receptors came from a human donor in good health.

Concerning this clonotype: A read error may account for a junction end that differs from germline. This chain connects TRBV10-3 to TRBJ2-1, with 8 bases aligning to TRBD1. Germline V gene lookup returns CDR1 ENHRY and CDR2 SYGVKD. This CDR3 comprises 16 residues. CDR3 protein: CAISDETGVLHNAQFF. The CDR3 nucleotides read TGTGCCATCAGTGACGAGACAGGGGTTCTACACAATGCGCAGTTCTTC.

This clonotype turned up a few times. This chain uses TRBV29-1 with TRBJ1-1; 9 bases fit TRBD1. The V and J ends lost 6 bases and 6 bases, in that order; junction bases with no gene match: 2. Germline assignment: CDR1 SQVTM and CDR2 ANQGSEA. The length of the CDR3 is 11 residues. The CDR3 sequence is CSVRQGAEAFF. The CDR3 DNA reads as TGCAGCGTCCGACAGGGGGCTGAAGCTTTCTTT.

With regard to this clonotype: A read error may explain this, as a much larger clone is one base away. V and J are TRBV10-3 and TRBJ2-5; TRBD1 might be the D (6 bases). V lost 4 bases and J 13 bases, leaving 22 bases between the germline ends. The V gene's germline CDR1 is ENHRY and CDR2 SYGVKD. This CDR3 has 14 residues. The CDR3 spells CAISVGGAYDELYF. CDR3 coding DNA: TGTGCCATCAGTGTTGGGGGCGCTTACGACGAGCTGTACTTC.

This clonotype has more than one count but fewer than ten. The V gene is TRBV2, the J gene TRBJ1-2, with D hard to call. The CDR3 contains 12 residues. CDR1 and CDR2 (germline): SNHLY, FYNNEI. V lost 4 bases, J lost 3 bases, and 6 bases lay in between. The CDR3 loop is CASSVVHYGYTF. The CDR3 nucleotides read TGTGCCAGCAGTGTGGTTCACTATGGCTACACCTTC.

J is TRBJ2-5 and V is TRBV5-1; TRBD1 or TRBD2 may be the D gene (6 bases each). The end of the DNA is better explained by TRBJ2-7, so the J call may be wrong. The germline CDR1 and CDR2 sequences are SGHRS and YFSETQ. The CDR3 is made up of 15 amino acids. The CDR3 DNA sequence: TGCGCCAGCAGCTTGGAGGGGGGTCTACCCGACGAGCAGTACTTC. Translated, it gives CASSLEGGLPDEQYF.

In this sample, this clonotype turned up a few times. The chain joins TRBV11-2 to TRBJ2-1; 8 positions agree with TRBD2. J was trimmed by 0 bases and V by 5 bases; bases with no gene match: 18. The CDR3 totals 20 residues. Per the germline V gene, CDR1 is SGHAT and CDR2 is FQNNGV. The CDR3 DNA follows: TGTGCCAGCAGCAGGAGCCTTGGGGCGGGGGGTCGAAGCTCCTACAATGAGCAGTTCTTC. The encoded protein is CASSRSLGAGGRSSYNEQFF.

The chain recombines TRBV10-3 with TRBJ1-2; a weak D match, TRBD1 (5 bases). V was cut by 6 bases and J by 7 bases, with 18 bases left in between. The CDR3 sequence is 14 residues long. CDR1 and CDR2 (germline): ENHRY, SYGVKD. CDR3 in DNA: TGTGCCATCAGATTGACAGAAGAAGCCTCTGGCTACACCTTC. Translated, it gives CAIRLTEEASGYTF.

As for this clonotype: A read error is possible here, since a much larger clone lies one base away. CDR3 sequence reads: CASYWDRGLGTQYF. For the CDR3, the DNA is TGCGCCAGCTACTGGGACAGGGGGCTTGGGACCCAGTACTTC. This chain uses TRBV4-3 with TRBJ2-5; 12 bases agree with TRBD1. CDR3 length equals 14 residues. The germline V gene encodes CDR1 LGHNA and CDR2 YSLEER. The V segment lost 8 bases and the J segment 7 bases; nucleotides outside the gene matches: 8.

This clonotype was counted a few times. V gene TRBV6-6 combines with J gene TRBJ1-3; D ambiguous. CDR3 length: 13 amino acids. V dropped 2 bases and J dropped 4 bases, with 6 bases sitting between them. Germline V gene lookup returns CDR1 MNHNY and CDR2 SVGAGI (reference sequence). CDR3: CASSYREGNTIYF. As DNA, the CDR3 is TGTGCCAGCAGTTACAGGGAAGGAAACACCATATATTTT.

In this sample, this clonotype turned up a few times. This chain joins TRBV20-1 and TRBJ2-5, with TRBD1 matching over 9 bases. The CDR3 covers 17 residues. V trimming: 6 bases; J trimming: 3 bases; junction bases outside the gene matches: 17. The V gene's germline CDR1 is DFQATT and CDR2 SNEGSKA (reference sequence). The CDR3 sequence is CSAEGRQGEMFKETQYF. The CDR3 DNA is TGCAGTGCAGAAGGGAGACAGGGGGAAATGTTTAAAGAGACCCAGTACTTC.

The chain carries TRBV13 and TRBJ1-2; D gene unclear. V lost 0 bases and J lost 5, with 22 bases in between. CDR3 length equals 18 residues. CDR1 and CDR2 from the germline V gene are PRHDT and FYEKMQ (reference sequence). In DNA form, the CDR3 reads TGTGCCAGCAGCTTAGGGTTGGGAGGCAGGTCTCAAGGGTATGGCTACACCTTC. Translation: CASSLGLGGRSQGYGYTF.

The rearrangement links TRBV20-1 to TRBJ1-1; D gene uncertain. Trimming left V 6 bases short and J 4 bases short, with 15 bases between. The CDR3 runs to 13 residues. CDR1 is DFQATT, CDR2 SNEGSKA, per germline (reference sequence). CDR3 nucleotides: TGCAGTGCCCCGGGAGAATCGGGCACTGAAGCTTTCTTT. It is translated as CSAPGESGTEAFF.

The gene calls are TRBV7-2 and TRBJ2-5, with a possible D match to TRBD1 (5 bases). V dropped 4 bases and J dropped 5 bases, with 17 bases sitting between them. The CDR3 totals 15 residues. Germline V gene sequence: CDR1 SGHTA, CDR2 FQGNSA. The CDR3 DNA reads as TGTGCCAGCAGCTCAAAAGGACAACTGGGGGAGACCCAGTACTTC. Translating gives CASSSKGQLGETQYF.

V and J are TRBV4-3 and TRBJ2-3, with TRBD2 matching 9 bases. CDR1 and CDR2 (germline): LGHNA, YSLEER. The trim removed 1 base at V and 2 bases at J, leaving 7 bases unmatched. The CDR3 runs to 17 residues. The CDR3 sequence is CASSQALGTSITDTQYF. In nucleotides, the CDR3 is TGCGCCAGCAGCCAAGCTTTGGGGACTAGCATCACAGATACGCAGTATTTT.

This chain connects TRBV7-3 to TRBJ2-5; D perhaps matches TRBD1 (6 bases). Germline assignment: CDR1 SGHTA and CDR2 FQGTGA. CDR3 size: 15 residues. The V end lost 0 bases, the J end lost 4 bases, and 12 bases lay between the germline ends. CDR3 in amino acids: CASSLTDSLGETQYF. The DNA of the CDR3 is TGTGCCAGCAGCTTAACGGACAGTTTGGGAGAGACCCAGTACTTC.

For this clonotype: A read error may produce the germline difference seen at one junction end. The rearrangement uses TRBV7-2 and TRBJ2-3, with D possibly TRBD1 on 6 matching bases. CDR1 and CDR2 (germline): SGHTA, FQGNSA. The CDR3 totals 15 residues. The CDR3 region is CAGSLDSLQSNTQYF. Written as DNA, the CDR3 is TGTGCCGGCAGCTTGGACAGCCTCCAATCTAATACGCAGTATTTT. The whole variable domain, remainder taken from reference TRBV7-2 and TRBJ2-3, is GAGVSQSPSNKVTEKGKDVELRCDPISGHTALYWYRQSLGQGLEFLIYFQGNSAPDKSGLPSDRFSAERTGGSVSTLTIQRTQQEDSAVYLCAGSLDSLQSNTQYFGPGTRLTVL.

The rearrangement joins TRBV29-1 to TRBJ2-7; 10 bases align to TRBD1. Germline CDR1 is SQVTM and CDR2 is ANQGSEA. CDR3 length: 12 amino acids. V lost 6 bases to trimming and J lost 6 bases; unmatched junction nucleotides: 5. CDR3 DNA: TGCAGCGTATGGGACAGGGGTGGCGAGCAGTACTTC. Its protein product is CSVWDRGGEQYF.

The chain carries TRBV20-1 and TRBJ1-2; TRBD1 agrees at 11 bases. Germline V lookup: CDR1 DFQATT, CDR2 SNEGSKA (reference sequence). J lost 4 bases, V lost 0 bases, and 7 bases had no gene match. The CDR3 runs to 16 residues. The CDR3 region has the DNA TGCAGTGCTAGAGATCAAGGGACAGGGGGGCCCTATGGCTACACCTTC. Translating it yields CSARDQGTGGPYGYTF.

This clonotype appeared once. One base away lies a much larger clone, so this may be a sequencing read error. V usage is TRBV7-2 and J usage is TRBJ1-5; TRBD1 matches at 9 bases. Germline V gene lookup returns CDR1 SGHTA and CDR2 FQGNSA. V lost 5 bases to trimming and J lost 7 bases; unmatched junction nucleotides: 9. This CDR3 comprises 15 residues. The CDR3 region is CASSVTGGGGQPQHF. The CDR3 region has the DNA TGTGCCAGCAGCGTAACAGGGGGCGGGGGACAGCCCCAGCATTTT.

This clonotype came up a few times. The chain recombines TRBV7-8 with TRBJ1-2; weak D call: TRBD1 (5 bases). The CDR3 sequence is 17 residues long. Trimming removed 2 bases from V and 8 bases from J, with 24 bases in between. Germline V gene sequence: CDR1 SGHVS, CDR2 FQNEAQ. The CDR3 nucleotides read TGTGCCAGCAGCTTATTGTTGGTGGAGACCAGGTGGGGGGGCTACACCTTC. Residues: CASSLLLVETRWGGYTF.

This chain connects TRBV27 to TRBJ1-3, with a tentative D call TRBD1 (6 bases). V lost 10 bases and J 0 bases, leaving 16 bases between the germline ends. This CDR3 spans 15 amino acids. CDR1 and CDR2 from the germline V gene are MNHEY and SMNVEV (reference sequence). The CDR3 nucleotides are TGTGCCACCACTTCGGGACACTCCTCTGGAAACACCATATATTTT. Residues: CATTSGHSSGNTIYF.

The chain combines TRBV4-2 with TRBJ2-7; D possibly matches TRBD1 or TRBD2 (6 bases each). The germline V gene encodes CDR1 LGHNA and CDR2 YNFKEQ. The CDR3 totals 16 residues. V gave up 1 base and J gave up 2 bases, with 15 bases separating them. The CDR3 region is CASSQVRGATTYEQYF. The CDR3 DNA is TGTGCCAGCAGCCAAGTAAGGGGGGCAACTACCTACGAGCAGTACTTC.

The chain uses TRBV3-1 and TRBJ2-6; D is ambiguous. Germline V gene sequence: CDR1 LGHDT, CDR2 YNNKEL (reference sequence). V was shortened by 4 bases and J by 4 bases, with 11 bases between the two germline ends. The CDR3 extends over 15 amino acids. In DNA, the CDR3 is TGTGCCAGCAGCCTCCTAGAAGTAGGGGCCAACGTCCTGACTTTC. Protein sequence: CASSLLEVGANVLTF.

The chain links TRBV7-2 to TRBJ1-2; TRBD1 agrees at 11 bases. Germline-derived CDR1 and CDR2 are SGHTA and FQGNSA. With 4 bases clipped from V and 8 bases from J, the junction kept 9 bases outside the gene matches. The CDR3 extends over 15 amino acids. The CDR3 DNA follows: TGTGCCAGCAGCTGGCGGACAGGGGGCTCTGAGGGCTACACCTTC. The encoded protein is CASSWRTGGSEGYTF.

The chain is built from TRBV7-6 and TRBJ1-6; TRBD1 might be the D (5 bases). CDR3 length equals 18 residues. V gave up 5 bases and J gave up 0 bases, with 17 bases separating them. Germline V gene lookup returns CDR1 SGHVS and CDR2 FNYEAQ. The CDR3 DNA follows: TGTGCCAGCAGCCTTGGGGCCTCCCGGAGCTCCTATAATTCACCCCTCCACTTT. Translated, it gives CASSLGASRSSYNSPLHF.

Ten or more counts support this clonotype. CDR3 sequence: CASSQDWASTDTQYF. DNA of the CDR3: TGCGCCAGCAGCCAAGACTGGGCGTCCACAGATACGCAGTATTTT. The rearrangement links TRBV4-1 to TRBJ2-3, with no clear D. CDR3 size: 15 residues. V was shortened by 0 bases and J by 2 bases, with 9 bases between the two germline ends. Germline CDR1 is MGHRA and CDR2 is YSYEKL.